The rows below give T cell receptor beta chains drawn from one sample of a study of vaccination effects on CD4 cells after COVID-19. Some clones are missing from TCRdb's copy, which holds only in-frame ones; the method was immunoSEQ multiplex PCR. The top ten clones hold 9.9% of a sample with about 30,000 clones, 65% of them seen once. These receptors have no identified antigens. Sample: CD4+ T cells from PBMCs cultured without peptide, taken before COVID-19 vaccination. The receptors shown here come from a human donor who received a COVID-19 vaccine. CDR3s include the opening cysteine and the closing phenylalanine or tryptophan. Fields, in order: V gene, clone size, J gene, CDR3 length, D gene, CDR3 protein, CDR3 DNA. D genes are given only for firm matches. Size is omitted from some rows. Given values are once, few, many or a class for expanded clones.

TRBV10-3	-	TRBJ2-1	17	-	CAISRRVPGAGGNEQFF	TGTGCCATCAGTAGGCGAGTTCCGGGAGCAGGGGGGAATGAGCAGTTCTTC
TRBV6-5	few	TRBJ1-2	14	-	CASSPREGGYGYTF	TGTGCCAGCAGCCCCAGGGAGGGTGGCTATGGCTACACCTTC
TRBV27	-	TRBJ1-2	16	TRBD1	CASSRDRWNGNYGYTF	TGTGCCAGCAGTCGGGACAGGTGGAATGGTAACTATGGCTACACCTTC
TRBV3-1/TRBV3-2	-	TRBJ2-5	13	-	CASSLRGYGTQYF	TGTGCCAGCAGCCTACGGGGCTACGGGACCCAGTACTTC
TRBV6-5	few	TRBJ1-1	15	TRBD1	CASRTPGGPNTEAFF	TGTGCCAGCAGGACCCCAGGGGGCCCGAACACTGAAGCTTTCTTT
TRBV2	-	TRBJ1-5	12	-	CASSLVGQPQHF	TGTGCCAGCAGTCTAGTTGGTCAGCCCCAGCATTTT
TRBV3-1/TRBV3-2	-	TRBJ1-3	13	-	CASSHRRGNTIYF	TGTGCCAGCAGCCACAGGCGCGGAAACACCATATATTTT
TRBV18	-	TRBJ2-2	15	TRBD2	CASSGTSGNTGELFF	TGTGCCAGCTCAGGGACTAGCGGGAACACCGGGGAGCTGTTTTTT
TRBV12-5	few	TRBJ1-2	14	TRBD1	CASGLGTGRKGYTF	TGTGCTAGTGGTTTGGGGACAGGGCGTAAGGGCTACACCTTC
TRBV6-5	-	TRBJ2-7	13	-	CASRDPGRGEQYF	TGTGCCAGCAGAGACCCGGGACGCGGCGAGCAGTACTTC
TRBV30	few	TRBJ1-2	15	TRBD1	CAWSVETGKKYGYTF	TGTGCCTGGAGTGTCGAGACAGGGAAGAAGTATGGCTACACCTTC
TRBV9	-	TRBJ2-1	17	TRBD2	CASSVSTSGRAGNEQFF	TGTGCCAGCAGCGTAAGCACTAGCGGGAGGGCGGGAAATGAGCAGTTCTTC
TRBV19	few	TRBJ1-3	14	-	CASSVRNSGNTIYF	TGTGCCAGTAGTGTTAGGAACTCTGGAAACACCATATATTTT
TRBV11-2	few	TRBJ2-7	14	TRBD2	CASSPEGGRGVQYF	TGTGCCAGCAGCCCCGAAGGCGGGAGGGGAGTGCAGTACTTC
TRBV4-1	-	TRBJ1-2	13	-	CASSQDSGYGYTF	TGCGCCAGCAGCCAAGATTCAGGCTATGGCTACACCTTC
TRBV18	-	TRBJ1-1	14	-	CASSPLAMNTEAFF	TGTGCCAGCTCACCTTTGGCGATGAACACTGAAGCTTTCTTT
TRBV7-8	few	TRBJ2-2	18	-	CASGEIGSGGVNTGELFF	TGTGCCAGCGGCGAGATTGGGTCTGGCGGGGTGAACACCGGGGAGCTGTTTTTT
TRBV5-1	-	TRBJ1-1	16	-	CASSLAAGARGDEAFF	TGCGCCAGCAGCTTGGCCGCAGGAGCCCGCGGGGATGAAGCTTTCTTT
TRBV5-1	-	TRBJ2-7	15	TRBD2	CASSPRLAGAAEQYF	TGCGCCAGCAGCCCTCGACTAGCGGGAGCGGCCGAGCAGTACTTC
TRBV5-1	few	TRBJ1-4	14	TRBD1	CASSFETGGEKLFF	TGCGCCAGCAGCTTTGAGACAGGGGGCGAAAAACTGTTTTTT
TRBV6-1	few	TRBJ2-7	13	-	CASSEGLPYEQYF	TGTGCCAGCAGTGAAGGACTTCCCTACGAGCAGTACTTC
TRBV5-1	-	TRBJ2-1	19	TRBD2	CASSLNPAGGLDSWDEQFF	TGCGCCAGCAGCTTGAATCCAGCGGGGGGACTGGATAGTTGGGATGAGCAGTTCTTC
TRBV6-1	-	TRBJ2-7	15	-	CASSEAPAQYHEQYF	TGTGCCAGCAGTGAAGCGCCGGCGCAGTACCACGAGCAGTACTTC
TRBV6-5	-	TRBJ1-1	13	-	CASRLPKNTEAFF	TGTGCCAGCAGACTACCGAAGAACACTGAAGCTTTCTTT
TRBV7-9	few	TRBJ1-6	13	-	CASSSEGVRILHF	TGTGCCAGCAGCTCAGAGGGGGTTCGGATCCTCCACTTT
TRBV12-3/TRBV12-4	few	TRBJ1-1	13	-	CASRRTVNTEAFF	TGTGCCAGCAGGAGGACAGTGAACACTGAAGCTTTCTTT
TRBV6-6	-	TRBJ2-7	11	TRBD1	CASGQVHEQYF	TGTGCCAGCGGACAGGTTCACGAGCAGTACTTC
TRBV5-1	-	TRBJ1-1	16	-	CASSLGQAPGNTEAFF	TGCGCCAGCAGCTTGGGTCAGGCCCCTGGGAACACTGAAGCTTTCTTT
TRBV6-5	once	TRBJ1-2	14	-	CASSYYEQGGGYTF	TGTGCCAGCAGTTACTATGAACAGGGTGGGGGCTACACCTTC
TRBV7-2	-	TRBJ1-2	17	-	CASSRRGADRTSGGYTF	TGTGCCAGCAGCCGGCGAGGGGCCGACAGAACAAGCGGTGGCTACACCTTC
TRBV2	-	TRBJ2-5	14	TRBD2	CASRETSGRKTQYF	TGTGCCAGCAGGGAGACTAGCGGGAGGAAGACCCAGTACTTC
TRBV18	few	TRBJ2-1	13	-	CASSPRLDNEQFF	TGTGCCAGCTCACCACGCTTAGACAATGAGCAGTTCTTC
TRBV19	-	TRBJ2-7	14	TRBD1	CASTPGTGASEQYF	TGTGCCAGTACACCAGGGACAGGGGCGTCTGAGCAGTACTTC
TRBV5-1	-	TRBJ2-7	11	-	CASSSDYEQYF	TGCGCCAGCAGCTCAGACTACGAGCAGTACTTC
TRBV5-1	-	TRBJ2-3	15	-	CASRGPGGGADTQYF	TGCGCCAGCAGGGGTCCGGGGGGCGGAGCAGATACGCAGTATTTT
TRBV19	-	TRBJ2-5	14	TRBD1	CASSLNRGQETQYF	TGTGCCAGTAGTCTGAACAGGGGACAAGAGACCCAGTACTTC
TRBV7-2	-	TRBJ1-1	14	TRBD1	CASSFRQGSTEAFF	TGTGCCAGCAGCTTTAGACAGGGATCAACTGAAGCTTTCTTT
TRBV5-1	-	TRBJ2-7	14	-	CASSLEPDSYEQYF	TGCGCCAGCAGCTTGGAGCCAGACTCCTACGAGCAGTACTTC
TRBV12-3/TRBV12-4	-	TRBJ1-4	13	TRBD1	CASSYRGSEKLFF	TGTGCCAGCAGTTACAGGGGAAGCGAAAAACTGTTTTTT
TRBV3-1/TRBV3-2	-	TRBJ1-5	15	TRBD1	CASSPGTGLDQPQHF	TGTGCCAGCAGCCCCGGGACAGGGCTGGATCAGCCCCAGCATTTT
TRBV27	-	TRBJ2-1	15	-	CASSYPGTLYNEQFF	TGTGCCAGCAGTTACCCCGGGACACTATACAATGAGCAGTTCTTC
TRBV5-1	-	TRBJ2-2	16	-	CASSFTRGANTGELFF	TGCGCCAGCAGCTTTACCCGGGGAGCGAACACCGGGGAGCTGTTTTTT
TRBV5-4	-	TRBJ2-5	16	TRBD2	CASSLGIGGGQETQYF	TGTGCCAGCAGCTTGGGCATAGGCGGGGGGCAAGAGACCCAGTACTTC
TRBV6-1	-	TRBJ1-1	12	-	CASSEPRELAFF	TGTGCCAGCAGTGAACCCAGGGAATTAGCTTTCTTT
TRBV5-6	-	TRBJ1-1	15	TRBD1	CASTHIRTGGTEAFF	TGTGCCAGCACCCATATTCGGACAGGGGGCACTGAAGCTTTCTTT
TRBV7-9	-	TRBJ2-1	14	-	CASSLVLGYNEQFF	TGTGCCAGCAGCTTAGTTTTGGGGTACAATGAGCAGTTCTTC
TRBV21-1	-	TRBJ2-5	16	-	CASSRGRQGGQETQYF	TGTGCCAGCAGCCGCGGGAGGCAGGGGGGGCAAGAGACCCAGTACTTC
TRBV6-1	-	TRBJ2-5	14	TRBD1	CASSETGIGETQYF	TGTGCCAGCAGTGAGACAGGGATAGGCGAGACCCAGTACTTC
TRBV6-4	few	TRBJ2-3	11	-	CASSVGDTQYF	TGTGCCAGCAGTGTTGGGGATACGCAGTATTTT
TRBV5-1	-	TRBJ2-1	16	TRBD2	CASSLWSGGTYNEQFF	TGCGCCAGCAGCTTGTGGTCGGGAGGGACCTACAATGAGCAGTTCTTC
TRBV6-5	-	TRBJ1-1	15	-	CASSWPGRSNTEAFF	TGTGCCAGCAGTTGGCCGGGACGGTCGAACACTGAAGCTTTCTTT
TRBV2	-	TRBJ2-6	12	-	CASSVTFRGVTF	TGTGCCAGCAGTGTTACCTTCAGGGGGGTGACTTTC